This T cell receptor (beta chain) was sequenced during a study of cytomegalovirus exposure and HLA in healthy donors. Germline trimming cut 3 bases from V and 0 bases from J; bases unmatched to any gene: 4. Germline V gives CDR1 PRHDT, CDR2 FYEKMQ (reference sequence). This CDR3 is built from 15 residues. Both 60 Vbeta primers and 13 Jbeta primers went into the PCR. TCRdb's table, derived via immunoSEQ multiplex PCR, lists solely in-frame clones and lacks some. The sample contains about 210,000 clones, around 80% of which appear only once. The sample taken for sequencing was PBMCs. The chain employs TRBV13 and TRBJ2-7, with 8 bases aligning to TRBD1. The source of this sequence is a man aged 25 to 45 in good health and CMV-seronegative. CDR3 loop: CASSLGDRSSYEQYF. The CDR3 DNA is TGTGCCAGCAGCTTGGGGGACAGGAGCTCCTACGAGCAGTACTTC.